This T cell receptor (beta chain) appears in the sequencing data of a study of shared clonotypes between healthy human individuals. Points from the study as a whole: Rarefaction gave evidence that sorted-subset sequencing remained incomplete despite large depth.

The authors loaded 200 ng DNA, 28,000 or so T cell genomes, into sorted-subset replicate PCRs. Sequencing used immunoSEQ multiplex PCR; TCRdb keeps in-frame clones, though not all of them. The table lists a few hundred thousand clones, just over 95% of them singletons. In this sample, this clone turned up once. Its specificity is unknown. In germline, CDR1 is MNHEY, CDR2 SMNVEV (reference sequence). V dropped 6 bases and J dropped 6; count of bases not matched to a gene: 8. This CDR3 contains 14 residues. Sequencing was done on a sample of memory CD8+ T cells sorted from blood. The subset here: CD45RO+ cells pooled with CCR7-negative TemRA cells. This sequence joins TRBV27 and TRBJ1-2, with 9 bases matching TRBD1. This clonotype was sampled from a man between 25 and 39 years old in good health. CDR3 sequence (DNA): TGTGCCAGCAGGCTTACAGGGGGCGCTAATGGCTACACCTTC. This translates into CASRLTGGANGYTF.